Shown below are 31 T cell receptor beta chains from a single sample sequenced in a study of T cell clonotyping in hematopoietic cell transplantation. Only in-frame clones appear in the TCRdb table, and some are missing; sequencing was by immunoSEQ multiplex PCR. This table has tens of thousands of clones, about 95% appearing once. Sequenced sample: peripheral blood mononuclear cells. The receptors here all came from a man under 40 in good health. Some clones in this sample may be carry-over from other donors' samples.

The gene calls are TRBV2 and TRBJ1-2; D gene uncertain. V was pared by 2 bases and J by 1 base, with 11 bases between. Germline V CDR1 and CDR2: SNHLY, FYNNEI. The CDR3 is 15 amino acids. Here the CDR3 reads CASSELGYLNYGYTF. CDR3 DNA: TGTGCCAGCAGTGAATTGGGTTATCTTAACTATGGCTACACCTTC.

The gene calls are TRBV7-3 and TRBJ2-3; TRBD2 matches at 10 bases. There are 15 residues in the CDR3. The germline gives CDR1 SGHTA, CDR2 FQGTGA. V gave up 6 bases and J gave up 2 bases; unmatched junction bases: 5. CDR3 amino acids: CASRASGGFTDTQYF. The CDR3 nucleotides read TGTGCCAGCAGGGCTAGCGGGGGCTTCACAGATACGCAGTATTTT. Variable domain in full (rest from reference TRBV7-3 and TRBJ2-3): GAGVSQTPSNKVTEKGKYVELRCDPISGHTALYWYRQSLGQGPEFLIYFQGTGAADDSGLPNDRFFAVRPEGSVSTLKIQRTERGDSAVYLCASRASGGFTDTQYFGPGTRLTVL.

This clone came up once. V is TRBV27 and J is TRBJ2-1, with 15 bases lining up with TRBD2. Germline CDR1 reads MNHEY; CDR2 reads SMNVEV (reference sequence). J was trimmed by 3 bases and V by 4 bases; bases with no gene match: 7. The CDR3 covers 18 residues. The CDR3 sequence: CASSSPGLAGGHYNEQFF. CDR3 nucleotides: TGTGCCAGCAGTTCCCCCGGACTAGCGGGGGGGCACTACAATGAGCAGTTCTTC.

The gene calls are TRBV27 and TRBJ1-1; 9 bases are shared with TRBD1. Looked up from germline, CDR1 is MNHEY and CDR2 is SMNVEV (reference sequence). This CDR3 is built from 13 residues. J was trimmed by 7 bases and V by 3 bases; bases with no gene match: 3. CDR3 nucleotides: TGTGCCAGCAGTTTTCTGGGACAGGGTGAAGCTTTCTTT. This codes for CASSFLGQGEAFF.

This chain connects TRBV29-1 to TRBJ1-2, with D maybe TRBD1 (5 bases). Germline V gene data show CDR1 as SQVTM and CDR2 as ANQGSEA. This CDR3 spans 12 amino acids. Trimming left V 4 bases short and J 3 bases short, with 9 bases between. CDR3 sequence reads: CSVVQGDYGYTF. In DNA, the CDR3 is TGCAGCGTTGTTCAGGGCGACTATGGCTACACCTTC.

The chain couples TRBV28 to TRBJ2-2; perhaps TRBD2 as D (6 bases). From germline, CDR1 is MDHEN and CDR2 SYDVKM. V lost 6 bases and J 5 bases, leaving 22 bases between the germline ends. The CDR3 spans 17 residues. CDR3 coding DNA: TGTGCCAGCAGCCCCGGCGGGGCGGGCAGGCGGACCGGGGAGCTGTTTTTT. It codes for CASSPGGAGRRTGELFF.

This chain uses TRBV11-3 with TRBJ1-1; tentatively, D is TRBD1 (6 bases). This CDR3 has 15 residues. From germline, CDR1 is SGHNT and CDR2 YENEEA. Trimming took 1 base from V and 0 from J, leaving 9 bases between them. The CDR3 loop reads CASSLVRGMNTEAFF. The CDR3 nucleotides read TGTGCCAGCAGCTTAGTAAGGGGGATGAACACTGAAGCTTTCTTT.

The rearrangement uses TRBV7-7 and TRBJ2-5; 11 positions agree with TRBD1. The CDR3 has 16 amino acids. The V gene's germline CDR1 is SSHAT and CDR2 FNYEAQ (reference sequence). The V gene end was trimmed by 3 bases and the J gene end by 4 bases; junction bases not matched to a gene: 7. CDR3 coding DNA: TGTGCCAGCAGCTTCTATGGGACAGGGGGACGAGAGACCCAGTACTTC. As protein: CASSFYGTGGRETQYF.

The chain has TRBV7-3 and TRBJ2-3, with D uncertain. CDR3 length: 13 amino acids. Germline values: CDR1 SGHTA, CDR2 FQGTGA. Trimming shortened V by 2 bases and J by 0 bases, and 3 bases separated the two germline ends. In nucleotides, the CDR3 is TGTGCCAGCAGCTTAGCTAGCACAGATACGCAGTATTTT. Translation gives CASSLASTDTQYF. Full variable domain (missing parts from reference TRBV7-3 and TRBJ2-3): GAGVSQTPSNKVTEKGKYVELRCDPISGHTALYWYRQSLGQGPEFLIYFQGTGAADDSGLPNDRFFAVRPEGSVSTLKIQRTERGDSAVYLCASSLASTDTQYFGPGTRLTVL.

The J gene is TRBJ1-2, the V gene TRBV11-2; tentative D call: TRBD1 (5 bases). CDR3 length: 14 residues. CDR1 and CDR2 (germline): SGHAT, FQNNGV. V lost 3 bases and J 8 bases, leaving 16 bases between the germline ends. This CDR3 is CASSLGTPGSGYTF. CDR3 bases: TGTGCCAGCAGCTTGGGGACCCCCGGGAGCGGCTACACCTTC.

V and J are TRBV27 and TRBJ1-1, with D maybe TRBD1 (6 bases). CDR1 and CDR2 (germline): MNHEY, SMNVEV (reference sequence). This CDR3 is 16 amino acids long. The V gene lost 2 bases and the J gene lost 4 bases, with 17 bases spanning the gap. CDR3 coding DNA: TGTGCCAGCAGTTTACTAAGGGGGGGGGTTACCACTGAAGCTTTCTTT. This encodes CASSLLRGGVTTEAFF.

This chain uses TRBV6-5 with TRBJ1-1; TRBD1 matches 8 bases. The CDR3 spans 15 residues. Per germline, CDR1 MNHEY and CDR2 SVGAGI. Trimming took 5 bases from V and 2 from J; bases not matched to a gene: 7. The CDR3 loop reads CASSTLDRDNTEAFF. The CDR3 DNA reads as TGTGCCAGCAGTACCTTGGACAGGGACAACACTGAAGCTTTCTTT.

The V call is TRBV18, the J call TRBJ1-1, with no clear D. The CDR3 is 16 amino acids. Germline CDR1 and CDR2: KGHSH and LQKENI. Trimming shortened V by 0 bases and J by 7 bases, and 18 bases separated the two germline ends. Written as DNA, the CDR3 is TGTGCCAGCTCACCACCGTGTGAGGATGCAACATGTGAAGCTTTCTTT. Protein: CASSPPCEDATCEAFF.

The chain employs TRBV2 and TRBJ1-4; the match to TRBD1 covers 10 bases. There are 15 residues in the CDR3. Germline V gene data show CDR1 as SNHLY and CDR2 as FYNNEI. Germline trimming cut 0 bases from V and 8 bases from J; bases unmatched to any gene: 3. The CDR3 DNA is TGTGCCAGCAGTGAAGCCCGGACAGGGGGGGAAAAACTGTTTTTT. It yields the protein CASSEARTGGEKLFF. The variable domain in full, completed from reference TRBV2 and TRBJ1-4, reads EPEVTQTPSHQVTQMGQEVILRCVPISNHLYFYWYRQILGQKVEFLVSFYNNEISEKSEIFDDQFSVERPDGSNFTLKIRSTKLEDSAMYFCASSEARTGGEKLFFGSGTQLSVL.

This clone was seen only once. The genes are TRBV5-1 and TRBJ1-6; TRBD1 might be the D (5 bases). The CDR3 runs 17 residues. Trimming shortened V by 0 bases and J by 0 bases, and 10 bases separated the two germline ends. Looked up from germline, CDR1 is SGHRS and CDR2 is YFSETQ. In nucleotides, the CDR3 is TGCGCCAGCAGCTTGGCCGAGGGGAGCTCCTATAATTCACCCCTCCACTTT. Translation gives CASSLAEGSSYNSPLHF. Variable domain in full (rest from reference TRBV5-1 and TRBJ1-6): KAGVTQTPRYLIKTRGQQVTLSCSPISGHRSVSWYQQTPGQGLQFLFEYFSETQRNKGNFPGRFSGRQFSNSRSEMNVSTLELGDSALYLCASSLAEGSSYNSPLHFGNGTRLTVT.

CDR3 nucleotides: TGTGCCAGCAAAAAAACCGGGACAGGGGTGGGCTACGAGCAGTACTTC. Protein sequence: CASKKTGTGVGYEQYF. This chain joins TRBV27 and TRBJ2-7, with 10 bases fitting TRBD1. J gave up 3 bases and V 7 bases, and 12 bases lay outside the gene matches. The germline CDR1 and CDR2 sequences are MNHEY and SMNVEV (reference sequence). The CDR3 consists of 16 residues.

The CDR3 here is CASSPGGTGGTEAFF. The DNA for the CDR3 is TGTGCCAGCAGCCCCGGGGGGACAGGGGGCACTGAAGCTTTCTTT. The V gene is TRBV7-9, the J gene TRBJ1-1; 11 bases align to TRBD1. This CDR3 contains 15 residues. CDR1 and CDR2 (germline): SEHNR, FQNEAQ (reference sequence). Trimming at V came to 5 bases and at J to 4 bases, leaving 6 bases not matched to a gene.

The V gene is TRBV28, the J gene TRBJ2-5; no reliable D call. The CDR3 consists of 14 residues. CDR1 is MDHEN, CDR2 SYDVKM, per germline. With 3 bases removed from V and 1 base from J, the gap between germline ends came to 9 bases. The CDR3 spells CASSFRSGQETQYF. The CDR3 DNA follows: TGTGCCAGCAGTTTTCGGAGTGGCCAAGAGACCCAGTACTTC.

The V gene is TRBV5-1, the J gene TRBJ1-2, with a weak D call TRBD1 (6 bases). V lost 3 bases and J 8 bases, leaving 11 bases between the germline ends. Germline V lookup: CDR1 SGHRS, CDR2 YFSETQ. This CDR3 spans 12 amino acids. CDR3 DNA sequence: TGCGCCAGCAGCTCTACAGGGAGAGGCTACACCTTC. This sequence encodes CASSSTGRGYTF.

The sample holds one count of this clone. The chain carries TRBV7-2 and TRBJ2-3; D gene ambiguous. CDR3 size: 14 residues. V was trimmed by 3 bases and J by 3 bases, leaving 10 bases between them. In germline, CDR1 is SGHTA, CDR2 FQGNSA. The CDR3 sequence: CASSFLRDTDTQYF. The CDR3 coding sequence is TGTGCCAGCAGCTTTTTACGAGATACAGATACGCAGTATTTT.

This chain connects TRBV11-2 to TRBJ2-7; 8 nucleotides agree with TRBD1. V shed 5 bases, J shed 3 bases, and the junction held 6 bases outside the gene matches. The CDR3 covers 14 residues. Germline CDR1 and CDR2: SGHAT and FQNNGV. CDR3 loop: CASSLQTGDYEQYF. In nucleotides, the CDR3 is TGTGCCAGCAGCCTCCAGACAGGGGACTACGAGCAGTACTTC.

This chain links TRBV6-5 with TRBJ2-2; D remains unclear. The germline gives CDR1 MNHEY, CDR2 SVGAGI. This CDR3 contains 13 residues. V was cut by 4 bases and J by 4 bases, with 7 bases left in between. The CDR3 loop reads CASSLGITGELFF. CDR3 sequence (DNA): TGTGCCAGCAGTTTGGGGATCACCGGGGAGCTGTTTTTT.

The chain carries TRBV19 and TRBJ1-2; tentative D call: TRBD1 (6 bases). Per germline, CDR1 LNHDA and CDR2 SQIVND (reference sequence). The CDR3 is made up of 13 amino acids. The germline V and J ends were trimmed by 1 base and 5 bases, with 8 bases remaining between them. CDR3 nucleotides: TGTGCCAGTAGTATAGGGACAGCTTATGGCTACACCTTC. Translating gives CASSIGTAYGYTF.

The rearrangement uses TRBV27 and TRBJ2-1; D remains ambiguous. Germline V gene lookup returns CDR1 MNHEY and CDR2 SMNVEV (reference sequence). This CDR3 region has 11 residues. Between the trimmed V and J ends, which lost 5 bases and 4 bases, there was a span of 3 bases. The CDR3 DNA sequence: TGTGCCAGCAGTCATTACAATGAGCAGTTCTTC. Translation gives CASSHYNEQFF.

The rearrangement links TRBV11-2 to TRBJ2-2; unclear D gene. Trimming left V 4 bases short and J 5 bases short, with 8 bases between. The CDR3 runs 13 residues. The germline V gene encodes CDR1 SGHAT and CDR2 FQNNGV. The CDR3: CASSWTRTGELFF. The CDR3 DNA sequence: TGTGCCAGCAGCTGGACCAGGACCGGGGAGCTGTTTTTT.

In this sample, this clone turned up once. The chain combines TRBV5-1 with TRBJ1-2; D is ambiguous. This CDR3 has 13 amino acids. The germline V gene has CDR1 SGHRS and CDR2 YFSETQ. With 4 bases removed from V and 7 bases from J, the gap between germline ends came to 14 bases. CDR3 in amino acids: CASSAFGEGGYTF. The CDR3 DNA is TGCGCCAGCAGCGCCTTCGGAGAGGGTGGCTACACCTTC.

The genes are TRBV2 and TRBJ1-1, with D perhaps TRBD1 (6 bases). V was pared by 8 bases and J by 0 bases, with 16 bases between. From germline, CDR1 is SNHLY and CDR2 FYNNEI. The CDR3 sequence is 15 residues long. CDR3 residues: CASVTGLILNTEAFF. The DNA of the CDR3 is TGTGCCAGCGTTACAGGGTTGATCTTGAACACTGAAGCTTTCTTT.

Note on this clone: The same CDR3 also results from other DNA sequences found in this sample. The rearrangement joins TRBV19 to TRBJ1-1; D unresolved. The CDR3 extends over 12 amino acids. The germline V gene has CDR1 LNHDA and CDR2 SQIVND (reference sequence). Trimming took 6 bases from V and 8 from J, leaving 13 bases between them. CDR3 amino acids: CASSRSTTEAFF. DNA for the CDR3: TGTGCCAGTAGCAGGTCGACCACGGAAGCTTTCTTT.

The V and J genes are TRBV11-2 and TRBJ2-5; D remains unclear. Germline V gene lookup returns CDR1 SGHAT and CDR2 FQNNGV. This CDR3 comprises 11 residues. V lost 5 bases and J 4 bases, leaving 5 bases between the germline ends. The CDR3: CASSPGETQYF. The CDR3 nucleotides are TGTGCCAGCAGCCCGGGAGAGACCCAGTACTTC.

The CDR3 sequence: CASSLGLIWDEAFF. For the CDR3, the DNA is TGTGCCAGCAGCTTAGGGCTAATTTGGGACGAAGCTTTCTTT. V usage is TRBV7-8 and J usage is TRBJ1-1, with D perhaps TRBD1 (5 bases). This CDR3 contains 14 residues. CDR1 SGHVS and CDR2 FQNEAQ come from the germline V gene. Trimming shortened V by 1 base and J by 8 bases, and 14 bases separated the two germline ends.

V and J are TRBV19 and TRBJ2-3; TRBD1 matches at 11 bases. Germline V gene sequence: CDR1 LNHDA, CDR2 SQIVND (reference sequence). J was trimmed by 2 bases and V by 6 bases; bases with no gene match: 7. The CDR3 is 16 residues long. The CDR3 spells CASSWGDRGITDTQYF. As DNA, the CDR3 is TGTGCCAGTAGCTGGGGGGACAGGGGGATCACAGATACGCAGTATTTT.